This T cell receptor (beta chain) was obtained from a study of a mutant IDH1 vaccine in newly diagnosed glioma. Study details: Scheduled for weeks 1, 3, 5, 7, 11, 15, 19 and 23, eight vaccinations were given to patients. Points from the study as a whole: The occurrence of vaccine-induced immune responses was seen in 80% to 95% of patients.

A remark on this clone: The antigen remains undetermined.

Noted time point: week 23, last vaccination. Vaccine doses each comprised 300 ug of mutant IDH1 20-mer peptide, with topical imiquimod. The CDR3 is made up of 15 amino acids. Trimming removed 6 bases at V and 4 bases at J, with 18 bases between. Germline CDR1 MNHEY, CDR2 SMNVEV (reference sequence). Using immunoSEQ multiplex PCR, the repertoire was profiled, and TCRdb retains in-frame clones only, with some absent. The table has about 56,000 clones, around 87% seen once; the top ten hold roughly 1.5%. The chain employs TRBV27 and TRBJ1-1, with D possibly being TRBD1 (6 bases). The sequenced sample was PBMCs, obtained from a glioma patient whose treatment included an IDH1 peptide vaccine. The receptor was derived from a man in his forties with glioma. CDR3 amino acids: CASRYTPGVGTEAFF. The CDR3 nucleotides read TGTGCCAGCAGATATACTCCAGGGGTGGGCACTGAAGCTTTCTTT.